The clone carrying this T cell receptor beta chain was counted a few times. These data originate in a study of blood T cell repertoires in COVID-19. The repertoire was sequenced with immunoSEQ multiplex PCR; TCRdb's copy has only in-frame clones and lacks some. The table includes roughly 250,000 clones, around nine tenths detected once. The germline gives CDR1 GTSNPN, CDR2 SVGIG (reference sequence). CDR3 length: 14 amino acids. The V gene end was trimmed by 1 base and the J gene end by 6 bases; junction bases not matched to a gene: 4. This TCR came from a woman between 50 and 59 years old who had recovered from COVID-19. Sequenced input: PBMCs or T cells enriched from blood (not recorded which). The rearrangement joins TRBV30 to TRBJ1-5; 9 nucleotides line up with TRBD1. CDR3 in amino acids: CAWSEQGAGQPQHF. CDR3 DNA sequence: TGTGCCTGGAGTGAACAGGGGGCAGGTCAGCCCCAGCATTTT. The complete variable domain, with remaining parts taken from reference TRBV30 and TRBJ1-5, reads SQTIHQWPATLVQPVGSPLSLECTVEGTSNPNLYWYRQAAGRGLQLLFYSVGIGQISSEVPQNLSASRPQDRQFILSSKKLLLSDSGFYLCAWSEQGAGQPQHFGDGTRLSIL.